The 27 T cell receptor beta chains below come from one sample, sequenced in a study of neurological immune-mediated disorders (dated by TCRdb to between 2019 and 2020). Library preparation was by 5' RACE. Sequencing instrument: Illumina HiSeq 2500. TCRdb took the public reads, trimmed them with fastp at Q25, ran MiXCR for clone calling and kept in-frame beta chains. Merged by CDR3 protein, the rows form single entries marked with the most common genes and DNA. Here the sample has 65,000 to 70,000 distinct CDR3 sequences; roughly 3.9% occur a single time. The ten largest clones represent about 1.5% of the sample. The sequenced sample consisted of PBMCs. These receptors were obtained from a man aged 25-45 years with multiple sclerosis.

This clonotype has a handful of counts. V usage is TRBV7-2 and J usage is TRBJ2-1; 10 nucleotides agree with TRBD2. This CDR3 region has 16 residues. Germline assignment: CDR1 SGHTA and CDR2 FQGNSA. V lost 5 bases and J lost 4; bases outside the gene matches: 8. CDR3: CASSLWTSGDYNEQFF. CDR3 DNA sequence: TGTGCCAGCAGCCTGTGGACTAGCGGCGATTACAATGAGCAGTTCTTC.

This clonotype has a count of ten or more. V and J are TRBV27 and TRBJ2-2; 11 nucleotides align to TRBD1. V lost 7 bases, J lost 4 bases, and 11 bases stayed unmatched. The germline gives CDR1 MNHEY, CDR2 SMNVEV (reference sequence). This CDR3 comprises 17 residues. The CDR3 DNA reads TGTGCCAGCACTCTGGACAGGGGGCGTTTTGGCACCGGGGAGCTGTTTTTT. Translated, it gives CASTLDRGRFGTGELFF.

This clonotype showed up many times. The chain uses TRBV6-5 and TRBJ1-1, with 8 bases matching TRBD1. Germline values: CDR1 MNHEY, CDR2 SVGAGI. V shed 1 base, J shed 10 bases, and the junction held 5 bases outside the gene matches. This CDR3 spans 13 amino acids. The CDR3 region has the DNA TGTGCCAGCAGTTACTGGGGTGGACAGGGAGCTTTCTTT. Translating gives CASSYWGGQGAFF.

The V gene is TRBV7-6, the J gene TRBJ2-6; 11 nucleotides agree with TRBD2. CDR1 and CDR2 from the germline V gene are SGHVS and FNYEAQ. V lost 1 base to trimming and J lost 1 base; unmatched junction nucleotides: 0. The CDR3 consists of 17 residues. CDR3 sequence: CASSLVAGGSGANVLTF. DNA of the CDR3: TGTGCCAGCAGCTTAGTAGCGGGGGGGTCTGGGGCCAACGTCCTGACTTTC.

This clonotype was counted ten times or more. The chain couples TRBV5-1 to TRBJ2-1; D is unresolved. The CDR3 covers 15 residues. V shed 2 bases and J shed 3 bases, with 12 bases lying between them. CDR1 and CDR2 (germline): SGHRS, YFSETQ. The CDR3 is CASSFWADDYNEQFF. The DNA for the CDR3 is TGCGCCAGCAGCTTCTGGGCGGACGACTACAATGAGCAGTTCTTC.

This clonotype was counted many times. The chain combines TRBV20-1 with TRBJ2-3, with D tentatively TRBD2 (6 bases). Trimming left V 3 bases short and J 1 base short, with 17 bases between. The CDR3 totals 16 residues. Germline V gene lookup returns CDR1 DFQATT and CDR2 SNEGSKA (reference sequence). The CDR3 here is CSASNAGGRGTDTQYF. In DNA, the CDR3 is TGCAGTGCTAGCAACGCCGGGGGACGGGGCACAGATACGCAGTATTTT.

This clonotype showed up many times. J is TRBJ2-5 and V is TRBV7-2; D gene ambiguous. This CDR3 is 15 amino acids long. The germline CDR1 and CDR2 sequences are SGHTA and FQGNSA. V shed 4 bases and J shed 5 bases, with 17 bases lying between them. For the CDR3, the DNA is TGTGCCAGCAGCTCCGGGTCGATAGTCGGGGAGACCCAGTACTTC. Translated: CASSSGSIVGETQYF.

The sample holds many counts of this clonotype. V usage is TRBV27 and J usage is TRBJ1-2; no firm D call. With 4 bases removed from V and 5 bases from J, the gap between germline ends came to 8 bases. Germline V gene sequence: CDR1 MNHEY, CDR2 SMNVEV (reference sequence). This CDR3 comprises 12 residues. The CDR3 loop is CASSSDGYGYTF. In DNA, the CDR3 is TGTGCCAGCAGTTCCGACGGTTATGGCTACACCTTC.

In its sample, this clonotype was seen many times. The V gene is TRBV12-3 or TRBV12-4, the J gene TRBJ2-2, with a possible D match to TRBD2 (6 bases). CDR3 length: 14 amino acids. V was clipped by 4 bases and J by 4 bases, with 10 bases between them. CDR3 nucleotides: TGTGCCAGCAGTTCGGGGGTCCCCACCGGGGAGCTGTTTTTT. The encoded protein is CASSSGVPTGELFF.

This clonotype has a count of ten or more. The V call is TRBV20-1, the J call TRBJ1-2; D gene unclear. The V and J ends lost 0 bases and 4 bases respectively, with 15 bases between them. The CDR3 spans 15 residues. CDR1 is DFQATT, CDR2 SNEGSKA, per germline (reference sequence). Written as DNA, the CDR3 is TGCAGTGCTAGAGATCTACAGCTGGGGTCCTATGGCTACACCTTC. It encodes CSARDLQLGSYGYTF.

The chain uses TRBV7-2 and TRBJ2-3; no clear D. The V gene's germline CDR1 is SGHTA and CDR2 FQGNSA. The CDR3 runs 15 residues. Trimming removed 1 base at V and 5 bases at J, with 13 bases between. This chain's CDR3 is CASSLEGVRGDTQYF. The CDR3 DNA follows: TGTGCCAGCAGCTTAGAGGGCGTCCGAGGAGATACGCAGTATTTT. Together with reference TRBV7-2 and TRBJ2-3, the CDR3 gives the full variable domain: GAGVSQSPSNKVTEKGKDVELRCDPISGHTALYWYRQSLGQGLEFLIYFQGNSAPDKSGLPSDRFSAERTGGSVSTLTIQRTQQEDSAVYLCASSLEGVRGDTQYFGPGTRLTVL.

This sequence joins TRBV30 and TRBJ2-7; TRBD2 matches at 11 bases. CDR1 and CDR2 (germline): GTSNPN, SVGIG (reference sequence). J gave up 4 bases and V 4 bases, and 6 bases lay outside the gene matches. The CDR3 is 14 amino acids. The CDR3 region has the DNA TGTGCCTGGACCCATAGCGGGGGGGGGTACGAGCAGTACTTC. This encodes CAWTHSGGGYEQYF.

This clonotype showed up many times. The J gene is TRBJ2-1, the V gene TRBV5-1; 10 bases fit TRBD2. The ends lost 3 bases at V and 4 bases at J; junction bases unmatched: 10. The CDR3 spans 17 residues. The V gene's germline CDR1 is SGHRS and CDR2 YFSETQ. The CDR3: CASSSSASGGKYNEQFF. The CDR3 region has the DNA TGCGCCAGCAGCTCGAGCGCTAGCGGGGGCAAATACAATGAGCAGTTCTTC.

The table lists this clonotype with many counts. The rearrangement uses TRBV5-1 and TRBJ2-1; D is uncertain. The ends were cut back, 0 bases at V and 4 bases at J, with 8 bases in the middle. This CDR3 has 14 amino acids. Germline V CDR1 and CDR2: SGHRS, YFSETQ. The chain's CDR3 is CASSLGRSYNEQFF. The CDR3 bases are TGCGCCAGCAGCTTGGGGAGAAGTTACAATGAGCAGTTCTTC.

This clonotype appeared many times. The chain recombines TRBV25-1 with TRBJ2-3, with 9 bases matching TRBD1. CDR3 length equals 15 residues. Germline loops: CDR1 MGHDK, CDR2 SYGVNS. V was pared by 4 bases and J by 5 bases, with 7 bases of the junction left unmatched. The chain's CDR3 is CASSVQGAREDTQYF. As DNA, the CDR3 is TGTGCCAGCAGTGTACAGGGGGCGAGGGAAGATACGCAGTATTTT.

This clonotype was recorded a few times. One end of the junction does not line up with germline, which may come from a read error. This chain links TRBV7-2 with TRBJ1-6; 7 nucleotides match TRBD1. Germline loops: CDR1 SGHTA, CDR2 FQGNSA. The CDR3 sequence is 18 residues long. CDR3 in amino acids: CASSPREGGAGSLSPLNF. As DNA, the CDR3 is TGTGCCAGCAGCCCTAGGGAAGGGGGCGCGGGGTCATTGTCACCCCTCAACTTT.

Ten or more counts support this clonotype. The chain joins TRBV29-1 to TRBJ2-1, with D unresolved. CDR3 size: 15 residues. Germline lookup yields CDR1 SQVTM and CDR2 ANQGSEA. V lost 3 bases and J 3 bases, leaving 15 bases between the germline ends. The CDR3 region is CSVEGLVNNYNEQFF. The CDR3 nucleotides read TGCAGCGTTGAGGGTTTAGTCAATAACTACAATGAGCAGTTCTTC.

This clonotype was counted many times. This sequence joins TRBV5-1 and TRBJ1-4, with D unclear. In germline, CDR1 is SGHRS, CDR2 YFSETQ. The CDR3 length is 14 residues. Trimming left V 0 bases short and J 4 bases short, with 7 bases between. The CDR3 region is CASSLGLLNEKLFF. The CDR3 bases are TGCGCCAGCAGCTTGGGTCTCCTTAATGAAAAACTGTTTTTT. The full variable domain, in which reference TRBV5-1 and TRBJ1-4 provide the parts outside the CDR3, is KAGVTQTPRYLIKTRGQQVTLSCSPISGHRSVSWYQQTPGQGLQFLFEYFSETQRNKGNFPGRFSGRQFSNSRSEMNVSTLELGDSALYLCASSLGLLNEKLFFGSGTQLSVL.

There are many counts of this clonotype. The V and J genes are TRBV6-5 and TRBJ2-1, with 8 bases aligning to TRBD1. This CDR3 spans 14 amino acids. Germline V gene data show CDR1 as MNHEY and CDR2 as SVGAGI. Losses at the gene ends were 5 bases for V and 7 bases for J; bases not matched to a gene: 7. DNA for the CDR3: TGTGCCAGCAGTCGGACAGGGAAAGGTAATGAGCAGTTCTTC. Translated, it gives CASSRTGKGNEQFF.

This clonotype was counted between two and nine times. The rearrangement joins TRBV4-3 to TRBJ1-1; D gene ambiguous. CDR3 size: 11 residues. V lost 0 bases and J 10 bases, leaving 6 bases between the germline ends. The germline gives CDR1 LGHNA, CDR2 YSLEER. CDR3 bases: TGCGCCAGCAGCCAAGAAGGTAGAGCTTTCTTT. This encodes CASSQEGRAFF.

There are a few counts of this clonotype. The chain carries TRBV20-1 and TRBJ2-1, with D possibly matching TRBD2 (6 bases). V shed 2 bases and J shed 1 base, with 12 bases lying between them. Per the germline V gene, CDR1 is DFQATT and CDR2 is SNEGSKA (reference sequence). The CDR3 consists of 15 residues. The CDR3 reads CSARPAGTSYNEQFF. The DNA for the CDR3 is TGCAGTGCTAGACCAGCCGGGACTTCCTACAATGAGCAGTTCTTC.

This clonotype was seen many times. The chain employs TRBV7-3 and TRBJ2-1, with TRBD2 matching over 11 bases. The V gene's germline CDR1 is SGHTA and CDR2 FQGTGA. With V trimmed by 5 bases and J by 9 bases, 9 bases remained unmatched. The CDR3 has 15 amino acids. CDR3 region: CASSRSTSGGGEQFF. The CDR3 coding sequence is TGTGCCAGCAGCCGATCAACTAGCGGGGGAGGTGAGCAGTTCTTC.

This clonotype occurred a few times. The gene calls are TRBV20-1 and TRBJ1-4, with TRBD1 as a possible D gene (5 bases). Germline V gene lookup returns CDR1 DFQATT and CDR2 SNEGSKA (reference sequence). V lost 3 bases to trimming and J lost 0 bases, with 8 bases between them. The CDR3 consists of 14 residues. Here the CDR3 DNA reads TGCAGTGCTAGGGACACAGCAACTAATGAAAAACTGTTTTTT. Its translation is CSARDTATNEKLFF.

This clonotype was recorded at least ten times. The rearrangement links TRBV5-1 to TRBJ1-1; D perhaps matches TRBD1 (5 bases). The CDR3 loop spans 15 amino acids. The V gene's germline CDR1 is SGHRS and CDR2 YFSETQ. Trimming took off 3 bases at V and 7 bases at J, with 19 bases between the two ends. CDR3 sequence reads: CASSSSGTAKGEAFF. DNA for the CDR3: TGCGCCAGCAGCTCATCCGGGACGGCGAAGGGTGAAGCTTTCTTT.

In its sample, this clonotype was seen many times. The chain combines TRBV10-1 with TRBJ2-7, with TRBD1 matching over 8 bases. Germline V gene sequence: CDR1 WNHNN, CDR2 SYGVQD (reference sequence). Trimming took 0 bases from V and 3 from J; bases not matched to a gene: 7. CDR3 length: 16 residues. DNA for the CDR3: TGCGCCAGCAGTGAGTCTTCGGGACAGGCGAGCTACGAGCAGTACTTC. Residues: CASSESSGQASYEQYF.

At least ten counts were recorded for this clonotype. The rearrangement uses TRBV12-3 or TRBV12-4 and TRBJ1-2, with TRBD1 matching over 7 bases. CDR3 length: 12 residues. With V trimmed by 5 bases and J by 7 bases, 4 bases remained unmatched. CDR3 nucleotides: TGTGCCAGCAGTCACGACAGGGCTGGCTACACCTTC. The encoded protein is CASSHDRAGYTF.

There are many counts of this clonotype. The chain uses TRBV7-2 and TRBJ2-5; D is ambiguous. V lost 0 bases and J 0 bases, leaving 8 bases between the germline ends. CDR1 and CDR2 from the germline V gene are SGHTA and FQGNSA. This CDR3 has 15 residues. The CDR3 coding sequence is TGTGCCAGCAGCTTAGCGGTCAGAAACCAAGAGACCCAGTACTTC. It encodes CASSLAVRNQETQYF.